The 31 T cell receptor beta chains presented below share a single source sample, sequenced in a study of T cells in Graves' hyperthyroidism and ophthalmopathy (dated by TCRdb to the late 2010s). The protocol used for the library was multiplex PCR. Sequencer: Illumina HiSeq 2000. The TCR beta CDR3 regions were amplified from the RNA transcripts. A first-round RT-PCR of the TCR CDR3 used the HTBI primer set with the Qiagen OneStep RT-PCR kit. Using fastp trimming at Q25 and MiXCR clonotype assembly, TCRdb reanalyzed the public sequencing data and kept in-frame beta chains. Every CDR3 protein is listed once, alongside the most common genes and DNA of its rows. The sample table shows 35,000 or so distinct CDR3 sequences, and 40% to 60% are seen once. The ten top clones hold roughly 17% of the sample. Input material: blood. All receptors come from a man between 40 and 49 years old with Graves' ophthalmopathy.

The chain recombines TRBV4-3 with TRBJ1-4; 10 nucleotides agree with TRBD1. This CDR3 region has 16 residues. V dropped 4 bases and J dropped 7; count of bases not matched to a gene: 9. The germline gives CDR1 LGHNA, CDR2 YSLEER. CDR3 nucleotides: TGCGCCAGCAGCCGAAAACCGGGACAGGGGTTTGAAAAACTGTTTTTT. It encodes CASSRKPGQGFEKLFF.

This clonotype was counted once. The chain has TRBV9 and TRBJ1-1, with TRBD1 as a possible D gene (6 bases). The CDR3 covers 12 residues. Germline-derived CDR1 and CDR2 are SGDLS and YYNGEE. The V end was cut by 8 bases, the J end by 4 bases, with 12 bases between. CDR3 sequence: CASPRGATEAFF. The DNA of the CDR3 is TGTGCCAGTCCTCGGGGGGCCACTGAAGCTTTCTTT.

This clonotype appeared many times. This CDR3 is CASSQMTRTVRNSPLHF. The CDR3 DNA reads TGTGCCAGCAGCCAAATGACCAGGACGGTCCGTAATTCACCCCTCCACTTT. The chain carries TRBV3-1 and TRBJ1-6; unclear D gene. V lost 2 bases, J lost 6 bases, and 17 bases lay in between. The CDR3 sequence is 17 residues long. Germline V gives CDR1 LGHDT, CDR2 YNNKEL (reference sequence).

With respect to this clonotype: At one end the junction does not follow the germline gene, possibly because of a read error. The V call is TRBV6-5, the J call TRBJ1-4, with D perhaps TRBD1 (5 bases). The CDR3 spans 15 residues. Germline V lookup: CDR1 MNHEY, CDR2 SVGAGI. CDR3 nucleotide sequence: TGTGCCAGCAGTTACTCGGGGGGGGACGGTGAAGAACTGTTTTTT. Translated: CASSYSGGDGEELFF.

This clonotype appeared many times. This sequence joins TRBV11-2 and TRBJ1-1; D gene unclear. Trimming cost V 3 bases and J 3 bases, with 8 bases left between them. The length of the CDR3 is 13 residues. Germline V gives CDR1 SGHAT, CDR2 FQNNGV. As DNA, the CDR3 is TGTGCCAGCAGCTTTCAACCACACACTGAAGCTTTCTTT. Amino acids: CASSFQPHTEAFF.

The V gene is TRBV6-4, the J gene TRBJ1-2; 7 nucleotides line up with TRBD1. The CDR3 is made up of 12 amino acids. CDR1 is MRHNA, CDR2 SNTAGT, per germline. The J segment lost 12 bases and the V segment lost 4 bases, leaving 8 bases of the junction unmatched. DNA of the CDR3: TGTGCCAGCAGTGTCGAGGGGGCAACGAACACCTTC. Translated, it gives CASSVEGATNTF.

The chain recombines TRBV11-2 with TRBJ2-2, with D possibly TRBD1 on 5 matching bases. This CDR3 contains 15 residues. Germline lookup yields CDR1 SGHAT and CDR2 FQNNGV. V lost 3 bases and J lost 0, with 8 bases in between. CDR3 in DNA: TGTGCCAGCAGCTTTCAGGGCTCGAACACCGGGGAGCTGTTTTTT. This sequence encodes CASSFQGSNTGELFF.

This clonotype is labeled as medium-sized. J is TRBJ2-3 and V is TRBV7-9, with unresolved D. The V end was cut by 1 base, the J end by 1 base, with 6 bases between. The CDR3 length is 14 residues. Germline CDR1 and CDR2: SEHNR and FQNEAQ (reference sequence). CDR3 sequence reads: CASSLGQRTDTQYF. CDR3 in DNA: TGTGCCAGCAGCTTAGGCCAGCGCACAGATACGCAGTATTTT.

This chain uses TRBV6-5 with TRBJ2-3; 11 positions match TRBD2. The germline V gene encodes CDR1 MNHEY and CDR2 SVGAGI. CDR3 size: 16 residues. Trimming at V came to 6 bases and at J to 2 bases, leaving 7 bases not matched to a gene. DNA for the CDR3: TGTGCCAGCAGCCTTAGCGGGGGGGGACCCACAGATACGCAGTATTTT. Its protein is CASSLSGGGPTDTQYF.

This clonotype is judged medium-sized (0.01 to 0.1%). The chain couples TRBV7-2 to TRBJ2-7; no clear D. Germline CDR1 is SGHTA and CDR2 is FQGNSA. The CDR3 runs to 14 residues. V was pared by 5 bases and J by 1 base, with 12 bases between. The CDR3 region is CASSPRTASYEQYF. As DNA, the CDR3 is TGTGCCAGCAGCCCCCGGACCGCTTCCTACGAGCAGTACTTC.

V is TRBV2 and J is TRBJ2-3; D is possibly TRBD1 (6 bases). Trimming took 3 bases from V and 7 from J, leaving 11 bases between them. Germline V gene lookup returns CDR1 SNHLY and CDR2 FYNNEI. CDR3 length: 13 amino acids. In DNA, the CDR3 is TGTGCCAGCAGTGATTGGACAGTTAATACGCAGTATTTT. Protein: CASSDWTVNTQYF.

This clonotype was seen many times. The chain combines TRBV5-5 with TRBJ2-2; TRBD2 matches 7 bases. The V segment lost 0 bases and the J segment 2 bases; nucleotides outside the gene matches: 4. The CDR3 runs 16 residues. Germline V gene sequence: CDR1 SGHKS, CDR2 YYEKEE (reference sequence). This CDR3 reads CASSLGLAVNTGELFF. CDR3 bases: TGTGCCAGCAGCTTGGGGCTAGCGGTTAACACCGGGGAGCTGTTTTTT.

The chain has TRBV6-1 and TRBJ1-2; D unresolved. V lost 4 bases and J lost 2, with 8 bases in between. Germline-derived CDR1 and CDR2 are MNHNS and SASEGT. CDR3 length: 13 amino acids. The CDR3 nucleotides are TGTGCCAGCAGTGTGACGCTCAACTATGGCTACACCTTC. Translation gives CASSVTLNYGYTF.

There are many counts of this clonotype. This chain joins TRBV29-1 and TRBJ2-3, with unresolved D. The CDR3 covers 14 residues. Trimming cost V 3 bases and J 2 bases, with 12 bases left between them. The germline V gene encodes CDR1 SQVTM and CDR2 ANQGSEA. CDR3 in amino acids: CSVDPSHSTDTQYF. The CDR3 bases are TGCAGCGTTGATCCTTCCCACTCCACAGATACGCAGTATTTT.

This clonotype was detected ten times or more. The chain carries TRBV5-4 and TRBJ2-5, with 11 nucleotides matching TRBD2. The V segment lost 4 bases and the J segment 2 bases; nucleotides outside the gene matches: 7. CDR1 SGHNT and CDR2 YYREEE come from the germline V gene (reference sequence). This CDR3 comprises 16 residues. The CDR3: CASSALSGGVQETQYF. The CDR3 nucleotides read TGTGCCAGCAGCGCCCTTAGCGGGGGGGTACAAGAGACCCAGTACTTC.

This clonotype occurred once. The germline gene is not matched at one end of the junction; a read error may be the cause. J is TRBJ2-2 and V is TRBV19; TRBD1 agrees at 9 bases. CDR3 length equals 15 residues. Germline CDR1 and CDR2: LNHDA and SQIVND (reference sequence). CDR3 DNA sequence: TGTGCCGGTAGTATAGTCACAGGGGGCTCCGGGGAGCTGCTTTTT. It encodes CAGSIVTGGSGELLF.

This chain uses TRBV24-1 with TRBJ1-1; D gene ambiguous. Looked up from germline, CDR1 is KGHDR and CDR2 is SFDVKD. This CDR3 contains 13 residues. Trimming pared 4 bases from V and 11 bases from J, leaving 16 bases between. CDR3 sequence: CATSDPGLAGAFF. The DNA for the CDR3 is TGTGCCACCAGTGACCCCGGACTAGCGGGGGCTTTCTTT.

V and J are TRBV6-5 and TRBJ1-3, with a weak D call TRBD1 (5 bases). CDR1 and CDR2 from the germline V gene are MNHEY and SVGAGI. Trimming cost V 5 bases and J 7 bases, with 15 bases left between them. The CDR3 length is 14 residues. The CDR3 protein is CASSLGGDVNTIYF. In nucleotides, the CDR3 is TGTGCCAGCAGTCTCGGGGGGGATGTTAACACCATATATTTT.

This clonotype was found many times. CDR3 bases: TGCAGTGCTAGCCGGACAGGGGGGAAGGGCTCCTACAATGAGCAGTTCTTC. This gives the protein CSASRTGGKGSYNEQFF. The V gene is TRBV20-1, the J gene TRBJ2-1; TRBD1 matches at 10 bases. The trim removed 3 bases at V and 0 bases at J, leaving 8 bases unmatched. Germline CDR1 and CDR2: DFQATT and SNEGSKA (reference sequence). This CDR3 is built from 17 residues.

This clonotype was counted many times. The chain joins TRBV6-1 to TRBJ2-1; a weak D match, TRBD2 (6 bases). The germline V gene has CDR1 MNHNS and CDR2 SASEGT. The V end was cut by 2 bases, the J end by 8 bases, with 7 bases between. CDR3 length: 12 amino acids. The chain's CDR3 is CASSETGDEQFF. CDR3 nucleotide sequence: TGTGCCAGCAGTGAAACGGGAGATGAGCAGTTCTTC.

This clonotype was detected once. The V gene is TRBV19, the J gene TRBJ2-2; D is possibly TRBD2 (6 bases). Trimming left V 2 bases short and J 4 bases short, with 8 bases between. This CDR3 is built from 14 residues. Germline V CDR1 and CDR2: LNHDA, SQIVND (reference sequence). The CDR3 loop reads CASSISGGTGELFF. The CDR3 DNA reads as TGTGCCAGTAGTATATCCGGGGGCACCGGGGAGCTGTTTTTT.

This clonotype has ten or more counts. This chain links TRBV9 with TRBJ2-5; D could derive from TRBD1 or TRBD2 (6 bases each). The V gene's germline CDR1 is SGDLS and CDR2 YYNGEE. CDR3 length: 13 residues. The V end lost 0 bases, the J end lost 5 bases, and 8 bases lay between the germline ends. CDR3 amino acids: CASSVGGAETQYF. The DNA for the CDR3 is TGTGCCAGCAGCGTAGGGGGGGCGGAGACCCAGTACTTC.

This clonotype occurred many times. CDR3: CASSSLEVVEKLFF. CDR3 DNA sequence: TGTGCCAGCAGTTCCCTGGAGGTGGTAGAAAAACTGTTTTTT. The V gene is TRBV28, the J gene TRBJ1-4; D not certain. The V gene lost 4 bases and the J gene lost 8 bases, with 14 bases spanning the gap. The germline V gene has CDR1 MDHEN and CDR2 SYDVKM. The CDR3 runs 14 residues.

The chain joins TRBV20-1 to TRBJ2-1; D gene ambiguous. Germline CDR1 and CDR2: DFQATT and SNEGSKA (reference sequence). The CDR3 contains 14 residues. V was shortened by 1 base and J by 4 bases, with 11 bases between the two germline ends. Here the CDR3 reads CSARGHGPYNEQFF. Here the CDR3 DNA reads TGCAGTGCTAGAGGACACGGCCCTTACAATGAGCAGTTCTTC.

The chain is built from TRBV6-1 and TRBJ2-4; 8 positions match TRBD2. Germline V gene sequence: CDR1 MNHNS, CDR2 SASEGT. V shed 6 bases, J shed 0 bases, and the junction held 7 bases outside the gene matches. This CDR3 has 16 residues. The CDR3 sequence: CASSDPGGAAKNIQYF. CDR3 in DNA: TGTGCCAGCAGCGATCCGGGGGGGGCAGCCAAAAACATTCAGTACTTC.

A single count supports this clonotype. This chain joins TRBV10-2 and TRBJ2-7, with 12 positions matching TRBD2. Per the germline V gene, CDR1 is WSHSY and CDR2 is SAAADI. V dropped 7 bases and J dropped 2; count of bases not matched to a gene: 6. This CDR3 region has 15 residues. In nucleotides, the CDR3 is TGCGCCAGCAATCCAAGACTAGCGGGGGCCTACGAGCAGTACTTC. This sequence encodes CASNPRLAGAYEQYF.

Concerning this clonotype: A much bigger clone sits one base away, suggesting this may be a read error. This chain uses TRBV6-2 or TRBV6-3 with TRBJ2-2; 7 positions match TRBD2. CDR1 is MNHEY, CDR2 SVGEGT, per germline. This CDR3 comprises 17 residues. For the CDR3, the DNA is TGTGCCACCGGGGCTGCCGCGGGAGCCGGATACACCGGGGAGCTGCTTTTT. It is translated as CATGAAAGAGYTGELLF.

This clonotype was detected a few times. The chain carries TRBV15 and TRBJ2-3, with D perhaps TRBD2 (7 bases). From germline, CDR1 is LNHNV and CDR2 YYDKDF (reference sequence). The V gene lost 3 bases and the J gene lost 9 bases, with 10 bases spanning the gap. The CDR3 has 12 residues. The CDR3 DNA follows: TGTGCCACCAGCAGGGGGGGGGGCACGCAGTATTTT. Amino acid sequence: CATSRGGGTQYF.

This clonotype was counted at least ten times. The chain combines TRBV2 with TRBJ2-7; D is possibly TRBD1 (5 bases). V dropped 5 bases and J dropped 3 bases, with 20 bases sitting between them. CDR3 length equals 16 residues. The germline CDR1 and CDR2 sequences are SNHLY and FYNNEI. CDR3 amino acids: CASSLFYGKGNYEQYF. As DNA, the CDR3 is TGTGCCAGCAGTCTATTCTATGGGAAGGGGAACTACGAGCAGTACTTC.

The chain has TRBV11-2 and TRBJ2-5; D call uncertain. The germline CDR1 and CDR2 sequences are SGHAT and FQNNGV. CDR3 size: 15 residues. The V and J ends lost 0 bases and 5 bases respectively, with 13 bases between them. This chain's CDR3 is CASSLDSGVGETQYF. The CDR3 DNA follows: TGTGCCAGCAGCTTAGATAGTGGGGTGGGGGAGACCCAGTACTTC.

The sample holds many counts of this clonotype. This chain links TRBV12-3 or TRBV12-4 with TRBJ1-1, with no clear D. The CDR3 is 13 residues long. V was trimmed by 4 bases and J by 4 bases, leaving 10 bases between them. Written as DNA, the CDR3 is TGTGCCAGCAGTTGGAACGCGGCCACTGAAGCTTTCTTT. Translated, it gives CASSWNAATEAFF.